These T cell receptor beta chains were read from a single sample in a study of cytomegalovirus exposure and HLA in healthy donors. Assay: immunoSEQ multiplex PCR; the TCRdb copy retains only in-frame clones and omits some. In the table there are about 82,000 clones, around 9.1% of which are singletons. The source material was PBMCs. These receptors came from a man in his fifties or sixties in good health and CMV-seropositive. Each CDR3 is given with its conserved first and last residue. The D gene is left open where the match is weak. Expanded clones are given a class, and other clones once, few, many or no size at all.

J gene,clone size,D gene,V gene,CDR3 protein,CDR3 DNA
TRBJ2-3,.,TRBD1,TRBV18,CASSLTGADTQYF,TGTGCCAGCTCTCTGACAGGGGCAGATACGCAGTATTTT
TRBJ2-2,.,TRBD2,TRBV25-1,CASSPSSGANTGALFF,TGTGCCAGCAGTCCTTCTAGCGGCGCGAACACCGGGGCGCTGTTTTTT
TRBJ2-3,few,TRBD1,TRBV11-1,CASSLHRGDTQYF,TGTGCCAGCAGCTTACACAGGGGGGATACGCAGTATTTT
TRBJ1-5,.,.,TRBV11-1,CASSRSGGGNQPQHF,TGTGCCAGCAGCCGGTCGGGGGGGGGCAATCAGCCCCAGCATTTT
TRBJ1-1,.,TRBD1,TRBV27,CASSGQVNTEAFF,TGTGCCAGCAGTGGACAGGTGAACACTGAAGCTTTCTTT
TRBJ1-2,many,.,TRBV6-1,CASSRDIGYGYTF,TGTGCCAGCAGCCGGGACATTGGCTATGGCTACACCTTC
TRBJ1-1,.,TRBD1,TRBV7-9,CASSISRTGSTEAFF,TGTGCCAGCAGCATCTCGAGGACAGGGAGCACTGAAGCTTTCTTT
TRBJ1-2,few,.,TRBV20-1,CSARAVPGYTF,TGCAGTGCCAGGGCGGTACCGGGCTACACCTTC
TRBJ2-4,few,TRBD1,TRBV4-1,CASSQGYRGHLKNIQYF,TGCGCCAGCAGCCAGGGGTACAGGGGGCATCTGAAAAACATTCAGTACTTC
TRBJ1-1,few,.,TRBV29-1,CSVEDGPSAFF,TGCAGCGTTGAAGATGGCCCCAGTGCTTTCTTT
TRBJ1-6,.,TRBD1,TRBV30,CAWVTGDNSPLHF,TGTGCCTGGGTGACAGGGGACAATTCACCCCTCCACTTT
TRBJ2-3,.,.,TRBV6-1,CASSPSWSIRDTQYF,TGTGCCAGCAGTCCCTCTTGGAGTATCCGGGATACGCAGTATTTT
TRBJ2-3,few,TRBD1,TRBV14,CASSHDPGQGRDTQYF,TGTGCCAGCAGCCACGACCCGGGACAGGGTAGGGATACGCAGTATTTT
TRBJ2-5,few,.,TRBV4-1,CASSLNQVLQETQYF,TGCGCCAGCAGCCTGAACCAGGTACTGCAAGAGACCCAGTACTTC
TRBJ2-5,few,.,TRBV15,CATSRDPTETQYF,TGTGCCACCAGCAGAGATCCTACCGAGACCCAGTACTTC
TRBJ2-2,.,.,TRBV5-6,CASSLVDGVWTGELFF,TGTGCCAGCAGCTTGGTCGACGGGGTTTGGACCGGGGAGCTGTTTTTT
TRBJ2-3,few,TRBD1,TRBV29-1,CSVPGQGTDTQYF,TGCAGCGTCCCGGGACAGGGAACAGATACGCAGTATTTT
TRBJ2-2,few,TRBD1,TRBV5-4,CASSPQGASTGELFF,TGTGCCAGCAGCCCCCAGGGGGCGAGCACCGGGGAGCTGTTTTTT
TRBJ2-7,few,TRBD2,TRBV6-5,CASIGLAGVGEQYF,TGTGCCAGCATAGGACTAGCGGGAGTCGGCGAGCAGTACTTC
TRBJ2-1,.,TRBD2,TRBV19,CASSIVGSGSGHEQFF,TGTGCCAGTAGTATAGTAGGGAGCGGGAGTGGCCATGAGCAGTTCTTC
TRBJ2-1,.,TRBD2,TRBV7-2,CASSLAGGTHNEQFF,TGTGCCAGCAGTCTAGCGGGGGGTACCCACAATGAGCAGTTCTTC
TRBJ1-5,few,.,TRBV10-3,CAIRQGTSNQPQHF,TGTGCCATCAGGCAGGGCACGAGCAATCAGCCCCAGCATTTT
TRBJ1-4,few,TRBD1,TRBV19,CASNPTGTENEKLFF,TGTGCCAGTAACCCCACCGGGACAGAGAATGAAAAACTGTTTTTT
TRBJ2-3,few,.,TRBV9,CASSAPRGGPNTDTQYF,TGTGCCAGCAGCGCTCCAAGGGGGGGCCCGAACACAGATACGCAGTATTTT
TRBJ1-1,.,.,TRBV6-6,CASSNRNTEAFF,TGTGCCAGCAGCAACAGGAACACTGAAGCTTTCTTT
TRBJ1-2,few,.,TRBV30,CAWSVGRGIYGYTF,TGTGCCTGGAGTGTAGGCAGGGGAATATATGGCTACACCTTC
TRBJ1-4,.,TRBD1,TRBV19,CASSSGQATNEKLFF,TGTGCCAGTAGTTCCGGACAGGCAACTAATGAAAAACTGTTTTTT
TRBJ2-7,few,.,TRBV5-1,CASSLGQVYEQYF,TGCGCCAGCAGCTTGGGACAGGTCTACGAGCAGTACTTC
TRBJ2-5,.,.,TRBV10-3,CAISGVGPFGETQYF,TGTGCCATCAGCGGGGTAGGGCCCTTCGGGGAGACCCAGTACTTC
TRBJ1-1,.,.,TRBV9,CASSPEGGVTEAFF,TGTGCCAGCAGCCCAGAAGGGGGGGTCACTGAAGCTTTCTTT
TRBJ1-5,few,TRBD1,TRBV19,CASSMGRTGVNQPQHF,TGTGCCAGTAGTATGGGAAGGACAGGGGTCAATCAGCCCCAGCATTTT
TRBJ1-2,.,.,TRBV10-3,CAISESGHVYGYTF,TGTGCCATCAGTGAGTCGGGACATGTCTATGGCTACACCTTC
TRBJ2-5,.,.,TRBV18,CASSPEGGDPPEETQYF,TGTGCCAGCTCACCAGAGGGGGGGGACCCTCCAGAAGAGACCCAGTACTTC
TRBJ1-5,few,TRBD1,TRBV18,CASSPQGGLQPQHF,TGTGCCAGCTCACCGCAGGGGGGCCTACAGCCCCAGCATTTT
TRBJ1-5,few,.,TRBV15,CATSRDRVIGNQPQHF,TGTGCCACCAGCAGAGATCGGGTGATAGGCAATCAGCCCCAGCATTTT
TRBJ1-6,.,TRBD1,TRBV27,CASSPRTGGSPLHF,TGTGCCAGCAGTCCCAGGACAGGTGGTTCACCCCTCCACTTT
TRBJ1-5,few,.,TRBV19,CASSIDRGGQPQHF,TGTGCCAGTAGTATAGATAGGGGTGGACAGCCCCAGCATTTT
TRBJ2-1,.,.,TRBV11-2,CASSLDGATYNEQFF,TGTGCCAGCAGCTTAGATGGGGCGACCTACAATGAGCAGTTCTTC
TRBJ1-1,.,.,TRBV7-9,CASSSVEIMNTEAFF,TGTGCCAGCAGTTCCGTCGAGATAATGAACACTGAAGCTTTCTTT
TRBJ1-4,.,.,TRBV27,CASSPPGGYEKLFF,TGTGCCAGCAGTCCGCCCGGGGGTTATGAAAAACTGTTTTTT
TRBJ2-7,few,TRBD2,TRBV7-2,CASSYIGTSVSYEQYF,TGTGCCAGCAGCTACATCGGGACTAGCGTCTCCTACGAGCAGTACTTC
TRBJ2-1,.,.,TRBV6-1,CASSEAWDFSRDEQFF,TGTGCCAGCAGTGAAGCCTGGGACTTCTCTAGGGATGAGCAGTTCTTC
TRBJ2-1,.,.,TRBV27,CASSHKGSFNEQFF,TGTGCCAGCAGCCACAAGGGGTCCTTCAATGAGCAGTTCTTC
TRBJ2-1,.,.,TRBV20-1,CSVRGVQQFF,TGCAGTGTGAGAGGCGTACAGCAGTTCTTC
TRBJ2-7,few,.,TRBV6-5,CASTDFLHEQYF,TGTGCCAGCACGGACTTCTTACACGAGCAGTACTTC
TRBJ1-5,few,.,TRBV10-3,CAISHGGESNQPQHF,TGTGCCATCAGCCACGGGGGGGAGAGCAATCAGCCCCAGCATTTT
TRBJ1-2,few,.,TRBV14,CASSQDVSPPANYGYTF,TGTGCCAGCAGCCAAGACGTGTCCCCCCCGGCTAACTATGGCTACACCTTC
TRBJ2-3,few,TRBD2,TRBV9,CASGVKGGRAGTDTQYF,TGTGCCAGCGGCGTAAAGGGCGGGAGGGCCGGTACAGATACGCAGTATTTT
TRBJ2-3,few,TRBD2,TRBV28,CASSTSGLISDTQYF,TGTGCCAGCAGTACTAGCGGCCTAATCTCAGATACGCAGTATTTT
TRBJ2-1,.,.,TRBV11-2,CASSLEWGGLKRSSYNEQFF,TGTGCCAGCAGCTTAGAATGGGGCGGCCTTAAAAGGAGCTCCTACAATGAGCAGTTCTTC
TRBJ1-4,.,TRBD1,TRBV27,CASGWTGTNEKLFF,TGTGCCAGCGGGTGGACAGGGACTAATGAAAAACTGTTTTTT
TRBJ1-1,few,.,TRBV9,CASSVVGGRTEAFF,TGTGCCAGCAGCGTAGTAGGGGGAAGGACTGAAGCTTTCTTT
TRBJ2-5,few,TRBD2,TRBV30,CAWVDRGGKTQYF,TGTGCCTGGGTGGATCGGGGGGGGAAGACCCAGTACTTC
TRBJ2-3,few,TRBD1,TRBV19,CASSTFYRGTDTQYF,TGTGCCAGTAGTACCTTTTACAGGGGGACAGATACGCAGTATTTT
TRBJ1-4,few,.,TRBV30,CAWSVARSTNEKLFF,TGTGCCTGGAGTGTTGCGCGGTCAACTAATGAAAAACTGTTTTTT
TRBJ2-1,.,.,TRBV28,CASSFNNEQFF,TGTGCCAGCAGTTTTAACAATGAGCAGTTCTTC
TRBJ1-2,few,TRBD1,TRBV10-3,CAISERQGNYGYTF,TGTGCCATCAGTGAGCGACAGGGTAACTATGGCTACACCTTC
TRBJ2-7,.,.,TRBV19,CASSPGLYTYEQYF,TGTGCCAGTAGTCCGGGACTTTACACCTACGAGCAGTACTTC
TRBJ2-2,many,.,TRBV4-2,CASSQETGRGTGELFF,TGTGCCAGCAGCCAAGAGACAGGACGGGGCACCGGGGAGCTGTTTTTT
TRBJ2-3,.,.,TRBV19,CASSTQGSDTQYF,TGTGCCAGTAGCACACAGGGATCAGATACGCAGTATTTT